This TCR beta chain emerged from a study of blood T cell repertoires in COVID-19. Profiled with immunoSEQ multiplex PCR; TCRdb holds only in-frame clones, not every one. The sample holds about 220,000 clones; 82% are singletons and the top ten take about 4.8%. Germline V gene lookup returns CDR1 MNHEY and CDR2 SMNVEV (reference sequence). The CDR3 has 15 amino acids. V lost 0 bases, J lost 4 bases, and 12 bases lay in between. This receptor was taken from a woman aged 65 to 85 with COVID-19, enrolled during active disease. Material for sequencing was peripheral blood. The genes are TRBV27 and TRBJ1-2, with D maybe TRBD1 (5 bases). The CDR3 bases are TGTGCCAGCAGTTTATCGGGGGGAGATCCCTATGGCTACACCTTC. Its protein is CASSLSGGDPYGYTF.